These T cell receptor beta chains were read from a single sample in a study of blood T cell repertoires in COVID-19. Here immunoSEQ multiplex PCR was the method, and the copy in TCRdb shows in-frame clones only, minus some. The sample records around 140,000 clones, around 80% being singletons. The sequenced sample was PBMCs or T cells enriched from blood (not recorded which). These TCRs come from a man in his forties with acute COVID-19. The CDR3 runs from the conserved cysteine through the conserved F or W. Each record gives: CDR3 protein, CDR3 DNA, V gene, clone size, J gene, D gene. The D gene is left open where the match is weak. Clone size is given for some rows only: seen once, a few or many times, or a class if the clone is expanded.

CDR3aa: CASSPTDSLGNTIYF; CDR3nt: TGTGCCAGCTCGCCAACAGACAGTTTGGGAAACACCATATATTTT; v_gene: TRBV18; abundance: NA; j_gene: TRBJ1-3; d_gene: NA
CDR3aa: CASTSGTLNQPQHF; CDR3nt: TGTGCCAGCACCTCCGGGACACTAAATCAGCCCCAGCATTTT; v_gene: TRBV6-5; abundance: NA; j_gene: TRBJ1-5; d_gene: NA
CDR3aa: CASWKGNANTGELFF; CDR3nt: TGTGCCAGCTGGAAGGGGAACGCGAACACCGGGGAGCTGTTTTTT; v_gene: TRBV6-5; abundance: NA; j_gene: TRBJ2-2; d_gene: NA
CDR3aa: CASTSSGGADYNEQFF; CDR3nt: TGCGCCAGCACCTCTAGCGGGGGGGCCGACTACAATGAGCAGTTCTTC; v_gene: TRBV10-2; abundance: NA; j_gene: TRBJ2-1; d_gene: TRBD2
CDR3aa: CASRPGFAKNIQYF; CDR3nt: TGTGCCAGCAGACCCGGGTTCGCCAAAAACATTCAGTACTTC; v_gene: TRBV2; abundance: NA; j_gene: TRBJ2-4; d_gene: NA
CDR3aa: CASSQVRQALSYGYTF; CDR3nt: TGTGCCAGCAGCCAAGTCCGACAGGCCTTGTCCTATGGCTACACCTTC; v_gene: TRBV3-1/TRBV3-2; abundance: few; j_gene: TRBJ1-2; d_gene: NA
CDR3aa: CASSSTGGSGNTIYF; CDR3nt: TGTGCCAGCAGCTCGACAGGTGGCTCTGGAAACACCATATATTTT; v_gene: TRBV5-6; abundance: once; j_gene: TRBJ1-3; d_gene: NA
CDR3aa: CASSGDRGSNQPQHF; CDR3nt: TGTGCCAGCAGTGGGGACAGGGGAAGCAATCAGCCCCAGCATTTT; v_gene: TRBV2; abundance: NA; j_gene: TRBJ1-5; d_gene: TRBD1
CDR3aa: CSADYVGEQYF; CDR3nt: TGCAGTGCTGACTACGTTGGGGAGCAGTACTTC; v_gene: TRBV20-1; abundance: NA; j_gene: TRBJ2-7; d_gene: NA
CDR3aa: CASSLGGQGNEQYF; CDR3nt: TGTGCCAGCAGCTTAGGGGGACAGGGGAACGAGCAGTACTTC; v_gene: TRBV7-4; abundance: NA; j_gene: TRBJ2-7; d_gene: TRBD1
CDR3aa: CASSPSGLAGAYEQYF; CDR3nt: TGTGCCAGCAGCCCGAGCGGACTAGCGGGAGCCTACGAGCAGTACTTC; v_gene: TRBV5-4; abundance: NA; j_gene: TRBJ2-7; d_gene: TRBD2
CDR3aa: CASSQSEGGTDTQYF; CDR3nt: TGTGCCAGCAGCCAGAGCGAGGGTGGCACAGATACGCAGTATTTT; v_gene: TRBV4-2; abundance: NA; j_gene: TRBJ2-3; d_gene: NA
CDR3aa: CASSPSTGDYGYTF; CDR3nt: TGTGCCAGCTCACCTTCGACAGGAGACTATGGCTACACCTTC; v_gene: TRBV18; abundance: few; j_gene: TRBJ1-2; d_gene: NA
CDR3aa: CASSLDRADTEAFF; CDR3nt: TGTGCCAGCAGCTTAGACAGGGCGGACACTGAAGCTTTCTTT; v_gene: TRBV28; abundance: NA; j_gene: TRBJ1-1; d_gene: TRBD1
CDR3aa: CASSGLAGDWYEQYF; CDR3nt: TGTGCCAGCAGTGGGCTAGCGGGAGATTGGTACGAGCAGTACTTC; v_gene: TRBV2; abundance: NA; j_gene: TRBJ2-7; d_gene: TRBD2
CDR3aa: CASSMGVGQPQHF; CDR3nt: TGTGCCAGTAGTATGGGAGTTGGTCAGCCCCAGCATTTT; v_gene: TRBV19; abundance: NA; j_gene: TRBJ1-5; d_gene: NA
CDR3aa: CASSADREKLFF; CDR3nt: TGTGCCAGCAGCGCCGATCGGGAAAAACTGTTTTTT; v_gene: TRBV9; abundance: NA; j_gene: TRBJ1-4; d_gene: NA
CDR3aa: CASSLQGGNTEAFF; CDR3nt: TGTGCCAGCAGCTTACAGGGAGGGAACACTGAAGCTTTCTTT; v_gene: TRBV7-9; abundance: few; j_gene: TRBJ1-1; d_gene: NA
CDR3aa: CASSDAGENTGELFF; CDR3nt: TGTGCCAGCAGTGATGCGGGGGAGAACACCGGGGAGCTGTTTTTT; v_gene: TRBV2; abundance: NA; j_gene: TRBJ2-2; d_gene: TRBD2
CDR3aa: CASSRNAGPSYEQYF; CDR3nt: TGTGCCAGCAGCCGAAATGCGGGGCCATCCTACGAGCAGTACTTC; v_gene: TRBV6-5; abundance: once; j_gene: TRBJ2-7; d_gene: NA
CDR3aa: CASSPSSGLREAFF; CDR3nt: TGTGCCAGCAGCCCGAGCTCAGGGTTACGTGAAGCTTTCTTT; v_gene: TRBV6-5; abundance: NA; j_gene: TRBJ1-1; d_gene: NA
CDR3aa: CSVVLGLAHDTGELFF; CDR3nt: TGCAGCGTTGTCTTGGGACTAGCGCATGATACCGGGGAGCTGTTTTTT; v_gene: TRBV29-1; abundance: few; j_gene: TRBJ2-2; d_gene: TRBD2
CDR3aa: CASSPVLNTEAFF; CDR3nt: TGTGCCAGCAGCCCCGTCCTGAACACTGAAGCTTTCTTT; v_gene: TRBV3-1/TRBV3-2; abundance: NA; j_gene: TRBJ1-1; d_gene: NA
CDR3aa: CASSLDRGDEKLFF; CDR3nt: TGTGCCAGCAGTTTAGACAGGGGGGATGAAAAACTGTTTTTT; v_gene: TRBV27; abundance: NA; j_gene: TRBJ1-4; d_gene: TRBD1
CDR3aa: CASSTAGTGRSGELFF; CDR3nt: TGTGCCAGTAGTACCGCCGGGACAGGGAGATCTGGGGAGCTGTTTTTT; v_gene: TRBV19; abundance: NA; j_gene: TRBJ2-2; d_gene: TRBD1
CDR3aa: CASSPIEGREQYF; CDR3nt: TGTGCCAGCTCACCAATAGAGGGCCGCGAGCAGTACTTC; v_gene: TRBV18; abundance: NA; j_gene: TRBJ2-7; d_gene: NA
CDR3aa: CASSFQGKDGYTF; CDR3nt: TGTGCCAGCAGCTTTCAGGGGAAGGATGGCTACACCTTC; v_gene: TRBV5-4; abundance: NA; j_gene: TRBJ1-2; d_gene: NA
CDR3aa: CASSSPRLAGIYEQYF; CDR3nt: TGTGCCAGTAGTTCCCCCCGACTAGCGGGAATCTACGAGCAGTACTTC; v_gene: TRBV19; abundance: NA; j_gene: TRBJ2-7; d_gene: TRBD2
CDR3aa: CASSAGAGPQETQYF; CDR3nt: TGCGCCAGCAGCGCAGGAGCGGGCCCGCAAGAGACCCAGTACTTC; v_gene: TRBV5-1; abundance: NA; j_gene: TRBJ2-5; d_gene: NA
CDR3aa: CASSLGTGPSTDTQYF; CDR3nt: TGCGCCAGCAGCTTAGGGACAGGCCCGAGCACAGATACGCAGTATTTT; v_gene: TRBV5-1; abundance: NA; j_gene: TRBJ2-3; d_gene: TRBD1
CDR3aa: CASSFGGRDQPQHF; CDR3nt: TGTGCCAGCAGCTTCGGGGGGCGCGATCAGCCCCAGCATTTT; v_gene: TRBV7-9; abundance: NA; j_gene: TRBJ1-5; d_gene: NA
CDR3aa: CASSLGGLAWEQYF; CDR3nt: TGTGCCAGCAGCTTAGGTGGACTAGCGTGGGAGCAGTACTTC; v_gene: TRBV7-9; abundance: NA; j_gene: TRBJ2-7; d_gene: TRBD2
CDR3aa: CASASGGRRGGYTF; CDR3nt: TGTGCCAGCGCTTCTGGGGGGAGGAGGGGAGGCTACACCTTC; v_gene: TRBV27; abundance: NA; j_gene: TRBJ1-2; d_gene: NA
CDR3aa: CASSQDSGGGNTIYF; CDR3nt: TGCGCCAGCAGCCAAGATTCAGGGGGAGGAAACACCATATATTTT; v_gene: TRBV4-1; abundance: NA; j_gene: TRBJ1-3; d_gene: TRBD1
CDR3aa: CASSSSGGIEQYF; CDR3nt: TGTGCCAGCAGCTCTTCTGGGGGGATCGAGCAGTACTTC; v_gene: TRBV7-9; abundance: NA; j_gene: TRBJ2-7; d_gene: NA
CDR3aa: CASSYSSGGLGGYTF; CDR3nt: TGTGCCAGCAGTTACTCGTCCGGGGGATTGGGTGGCTACACCTTC; v_gene: TRBV6-6; abundance: NA; j_gene: TRBJ1-2; d_gene: NA
CDR3aa: CASSPPSQGSYEQYF; CDR3nt: TGTGCCAGCTCACCACCGTCACAGGGAAGCTACGAGCAGTACTTC; v_gene: TRBV18; abundance: NA; j_gene: TRBJ2-7; d_gene: NA
CDR3aa: CASSQRILAISTGELFF; CDR3nt: TGTGCCAGCAGTCAACGGATACTAGCTATAAGCACCGGGGAGCTGTTTTTT; v_gene: TRBV6-6; abundance: NA; j_gene: TRBJ2-2; d_gene: NA
CDR3aa: CASSLLYEQYF; CDR3nt: TGTGCCAGCAGCCTACTCTACGAGCAGTACTTC; v_gene: TRBV6-5; abundance: NA; j_gene: TRBJ2-7; d_gene: NA
CDR3aa: CASSRRDGSSYEQYF; CDR3nt: TGTGCCAGCAGCCGACGGGACGGGAGCTCCTACGAGCAGTACTTC; v_gene: TRBV16; abundance: NA; j_gene: TRBJ2-7; d_gene: NA
CDR3aa: CASSTGNTGELFF; CDR3nt: TGTGCCAGTAGTACGGGTAACACCGGGGAGCTGTTTTTT; v_gene: TRBV19; abundance: NA; j_gene: TRBJ2-2; d_gene: NA